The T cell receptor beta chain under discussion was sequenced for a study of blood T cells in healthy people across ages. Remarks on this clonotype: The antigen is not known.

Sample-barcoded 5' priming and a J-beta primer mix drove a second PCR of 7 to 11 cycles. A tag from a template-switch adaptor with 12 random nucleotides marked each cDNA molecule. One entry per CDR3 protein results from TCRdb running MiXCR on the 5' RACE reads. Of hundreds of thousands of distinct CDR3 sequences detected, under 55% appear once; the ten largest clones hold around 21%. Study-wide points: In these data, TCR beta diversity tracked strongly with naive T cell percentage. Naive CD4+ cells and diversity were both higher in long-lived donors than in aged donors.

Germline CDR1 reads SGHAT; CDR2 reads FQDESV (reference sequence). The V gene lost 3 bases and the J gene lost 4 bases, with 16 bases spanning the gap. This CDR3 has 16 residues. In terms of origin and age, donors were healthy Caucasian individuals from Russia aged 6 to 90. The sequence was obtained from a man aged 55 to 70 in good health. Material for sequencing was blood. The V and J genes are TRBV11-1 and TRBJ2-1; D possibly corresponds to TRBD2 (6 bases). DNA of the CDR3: TGTGCCAGCAGCTTTCGCGGGACGGAGATTTACAATGAGCAGTTCTTC. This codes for CASSFRGTEIYNEQFF. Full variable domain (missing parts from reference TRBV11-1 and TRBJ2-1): EAEVAQSPRYKITEKSQAVAFWCDPISGHATLYWYRQILGQGPELLVQFQDESVVDDSQLPKDRFSAERLKGVDSTLKIQPAELGDSAMYLCASSFRGTEIYNEQFFGPGTRLTVL.